This T cell receptor (beta chain) was captured by sequencing in a study of cytomegalovirus exposure and HLA in healthy donors. Trimming shortened V by 6 bases and J by 7 bases, and 28 bases separated the two germline ends. Germline V gene sequence: CDR1 SGHKS, CDR2 YYEKEE (reference sequence). The CDR3 is 17 amino acids. Vbeta (60) and Jbeta (13) primers were used in the PCR. Sequencing was performed with immunoSEQ multiplex PCR; in TCRdb, only in-frame clones are kept and a portion is missing. The profile shows more than 85,000 clones, roughly 80% of them singletons. Sequenced sample: PBMCs. The source is a woman between 40 and 50 years old in good health and CMV-seropositive. The rearrangement joins TRBV5-5 to TRBJ1-2; a weak D match, TRBD1 (6 bases). The CDR3 protein is CASIPGGWGGLTSGYTF. CDR3 sequence (DNA): TGTGCCAGCATTCCGGGGGGATGGGGGGGCCTTACGTCTGGCTACACCTTC.